These T cell receptor beta chains were read from a single sample in a study of T-cell reconstitution after alpha-beta-depleted transplantation in children. One entry per CDR3 protein results from TCRdb running MiXCR on the PCR reads. The sample contains about 340,000 distinct CDR3 sequences, under 13% of which appear only once. The source material was PBMCs from the stem cell graft donor, sampled from the stem cell graft. The receptors come from a human donor who donated a stem cell graft to a child with acute lymphoblastic leukemia. The CDR3 runs from the conserved cysteine through the conserved F or W. D genes are given only for firm matches. The size field is filled for only some rows; it gives once, few, many or a size class.

V	size	J	D	DNA	CDR3
TRBV12-3/TRBV12-4	.	TRBJ1-5	TRBD1	TGTGCCAGCAGTTTAGCGGGGACAGGGAGCAATCAGCCCCAGCATTTT	CASSLAGTGSNQPQHF
TRBV14	many	TRBJ2-1	TRBD2	TGTGCCAGCAGCCGACTAGCGGGAGCCTACAATGAGCAGTTCTTC	CASSRLAGAYNEQFF
TRBV27	.	TRBJ1-2	.	TGTGCCAGCAGTTTATCGCAGGGTAATAACTATGGCTACACCTTC	CASSLSQGNNYGYTF
TRBV24-1	few	TRBJ2-1	TRBD2	TGTGCCACTTTACGCGGGAGCAACAATGAGCAGTTCTTC	CATLRGSNNEQFF
TRBV6-2/TRBV6-3	.	TRBJ2-3	.	TGTGCCAGCAGTTACCAACAGGGATTGACGGGACTCACAGATACGCAGTATTTT	CASSYQQGLTGLTDTQYF
TRBV7-6	many	TRBJ2-7	.	TGTGCCAGCAGCTTAAGTAGCGAAGCCTACGAGCAGTACTTC	CASSLSSEAYEQYF
TRBV6-2/TRBV6-3	.	TRBJ2-2	TRBD2	TGTGCCAGCAGTTACTCGAAGTTCGGACTAGCGCCCGGAGTGTTCACCGGGGAGCTGTTTTTT	CASSYSKFGLAPGVFTGELFF
TRBV5-4	.	TRBJ1-1	TRBD1	TGTGCCAGCAGCTTGGGGGGACAGAGTGTTCTGTTCTACGACACTGAAGCTTTCTTT	CASSLGGQSVLFYDTEAFF
TRBV3-1	few	TRBJ2-2	.	TGTGCCAGCAGCCAAGTTTCTGGCCTTGTGAACACCGGGGAGCTGTTTTTT	CASSQVSGLVNTGELFF
TRBV29-1	many	TRBJ2-7	.	TGCAGCGTTGAGGCGCAGGGCCGTTCCTACGAGCAGTACTTC	CSVEAQGRSYEQYF
TRBV5-1	.	TRBJ2-2	TRBD2	TGCGCCAGCAGCTTGGATAGCGGGAGCCCCGGGACCGGGGAGCTGTTTTTT	CASSLDSGSPGTGELFF
TRBV28	few	TRBJ1-5	.	TGTGCCAGCTTGCAGGGTGGCAATCAGCCCCAGCATTTT	CASLQGGNQPQHF
TRBV27	few	TRBJ2-1	TRBD2	TGTGCCAGCAGTCCCGGACTAGCGGATTTCTACAATGAGCAGTTCTTC	CASSPGLADFYNEQFF
TRBV6-5	many	TRBJ1-2	TRBD1	TGTGCCAGCAGTCCCGGACAGGGTCGCTACACCTTC	CASSPGQGRYTF
TRBV6-2/TRBV6-3	.	TRBJ2-7	TRBD2	TGTGCCAGCAGTTGGGGTCTAGCGGGAAGATCTTCCTACGAGCAGTACTTC	CASSWGLAGRSSYEQYF
TRBV24-1	.	TRBJ1-5	.	TGTGCCACCAGTGACCACGCCGGGGGAAATCAGCCCCAGCATTTT	CATSDHAGGNQPQHF
TRBV9	.	TRBJ2-7	TRBD1	TGTGCCAGCAGCAACCGACAGGGGCCATACGAGCAGTACTTC	CASSNRQGPYEQYF
TRBV7-3	.	TRBJ1-6	.	TGTGCCAGCAGCTCACCCGGGACATTTTATAATTCACCCCTCCACTTT	CASSSPGTFYNSPLHF
TRBV7-7	.	TRBJ2-5	.	TGTGCTAGCAGCTTAGGCCAGGGCCAGGGAGAGACCCAGTACTTC	CASSLGQGQGETQYF
TRBV19	many	TRBJ2-1	.	TGTGCCAGTAGTATCGGTAATGAGCAGTTCTTC	CASSIGNEQFF
TRBV14	.	TRBJ2-2	TRBD2	TGTGCCAGCAGCCAAGAGGTAGCGGGAGGGCCACGGGGCACCGGGGAGCTGTTTTTT	CASSQEVAGGPRGTGELFF
TRBV29-1	few	TRBJ2-1	.	TGCAGCGTTGAGAGTCCGAGCTCCTACAATGAGCAGTTCTTC	CSVESPSSYNEQFF
TRBV6-2/TRBV6-3	many	TRBJ2-3	.	TGTGCCAGCAGTTACTTCCCTATCACTAGCACAGATACGCAGTATTTT	CASSYFPITSTDTQYF
TRBV5-1	few	TRBJ2-1	.	TGCGCCAGCAGCGGTTTAGGGACAAATGAGCAGTTCTTC	CASSGLGTNEQFF
TRBV4-3	many	TRBJ2-3	TRBD2	TGCGCCAGCAGCCACGAACTAGCGGCTAGCACAGATACGCAGTATTTT	CASSHELAASTDTQYF
TRBV4-2	many	TRBJ1-5	.	TGTGCCAGCAGCCAAGAGCCTTCCAGGGACCAGCCCCAGCATTTT	CASSQEPSRDQPQHF
TRBV7-2	few	TRBJ1-1	.	TGTGCCAGCAGCTTACCCCACGCACGGAATGAGATAGCTTTCTTT	CASSLPHARNEIAFF
TRBV18	few	TRBJ1-2	.	TGTGCCAGCTCACCACGGGAGGGCGGCTACACCTTC	CASSPREGGYTF
TRBV13	.	TRBJ2-1	TRBD2	TGTGCCAGCAGCTATGGGACTAGCGGGAGAAGTTCCTACAATGAGCAGTTCTTC	CASSYGTSGRSSYNEQFF
TRBV29-1	.	TRBJ2-7	TRBD2	TGCAGCGTTGAACTAGCGGGAGTTGTTTACGAGCAGTACTTC	CSVELAGVVYEQYF
TRBV15	few	TRBJ2-3	.	TGTGCCACCAGCGTTCAATTAGGAGGCACAGATACGCAGTATTTT	CATSVQLGGTDTQYF
TRBV18	.	TRBJ1-6	TRBD1	TGTGCCAGCTCGCCCGGGACAGAAAATTCACCCCTCCACTTT	CASSPGTENSPLHF
TRBV5-1	.	TRBJ2-1	.	TGCGCCAGCAAGAAGGGGGGTTCCTACAATGAGCAGTTCTTC	CASKKGGSYNEQFF
TRBV7-2	few	TRBJ1-2	.	TGTGCCAGCAGCTTAGGGGGTTATGACTATGGCTACACCTTC	CASSLGGYDYGYTF
TRBV28	few	TRBJ2-1	.	TGTGCCAGCAGTAACCCGACAGGGACTAACACCTACAATGAGCAGTTCTTC	CASSNPTGTNTYNEQFF
TRBV7-9	.	TRBJ2-3	TRBD2	TGTGCCAGCAGCTTACAACTACTAGCGGGAGGTACGAATACGCAGTATTTT	CASSLQLLAGGTNTQYF
TRBV12-3/TRBV12-4	few	TRBJ2-1	.	TGTGCCAGCAGTCCCCGAGGGGGTGACAATGAGCAGTTCTTC	CASSPRGGDNEQFF
TRBV6-1	.	TRBJ2-7	.	TGTGCCAGCAGCCAGCCCCAGCTTGGTACGAGGCAGTACTTC	CASSQPQLGTRQYF
TRBV5-1	few	TRBJ1-5	.	TGCGCCAGCAGCCCGCGGCCAGGACTCATCAGCGAAATGACCCATCAGCCCCAGCATTTT	CASSPRPGLISEMTHQPQHF
TRBV27	few	TRBJ2-4	.	TGTGCCAGCCGGGGGCAGAACCGCCTAGCCAAAAACATTCAGTACTTC	CASRGQNRLAKNIQYF
TRBV28	.	TRBJ1-3	.	TGTGCCAGCAGTTCCCAACCGTTAAACACCATATATTTT	CASSSQPLNTIYF
TRBV18	.	TRBJ1-1	.	TGTGCCAGCTCACCACTAGTGAATGAAGAAGCTTTCTTT	CASSPLVNEEAFF
TRBV7-2	.	TRBJ2-3	.	TGTGCCAGCACCCCCCGGAGGGATACGCAGTATTTT	CASTPRRDTQYF
TRBV12-3/TRBV12-4	many	TRBJ2-1	.	TGTGCCAGCAACATACTAGCCGGGGGCTCCTACAATGAGCAGTTCTTC	CASNILAGGSYNEQFF
TRBV4-1	.	TRBJ2-7	.	TGCGCCAGCAGCCCGAGGGGGGGTCCCTACGAGCAGTACTTC	CASSPRGGPYEQYF
TRBV10-3	.	TRBJ2-7	.	TGTGCCATCAGTGAGCAGGGAGGCGAGCAGTACTTC	CAISEQGGEQYF
TRBV4-1	few	TRBJ2-7	.	TGCGCCAGCAGCCAAGATCTGGAACAGGGCTCCTACGAGCAGTACTTC	CASSQDLEQGSYEQYF
TRBV7-6	many	TRBJ2-7	.	TGTGCCAGCAGCTTAGCGGCCGACTACGAGCAGTACTTC	CASSLAADYEQYF
TRBV4-2	.	TRBJ2-7	TRBD2	TGTGCCAGCAGCCAAGAATCTAGCGGGTTCTACGAGCAGTACTTC	CASSQESSGFYEQYF
TRBV20-1	.	TRBJ2-7	TRBD2	TGCAGTGCTACGGGACTAACAGAGCAGTACTTC	CSATGLTEQYF
TRBV3-1	few	TRBJ2-7	.	TGTGCCAGCAGCTTCCTCCCAGGGGACGAGCAGTACTTC	CASSFLPGDEQYF
TRBV5-5	many	TRBJ2-2	.	TGTGCCAGCAGCCCGGGTGGGGGAACCGGGGAGCTGTTTTTT	CASSPGGGTGELFF
TRBV18	few	TRBJ1-5	.	TGTGCCAGCTCACCACGACGGGGAAATCAGCCCCAGCATTTT	CASSPRRGNQPQHF
TRBV6-2/TRBV6-3	few	TRBJ2-1	.	TGTGCCAGCAGTTACTGGGATGCGGATGAGCAGTTCTTC	CASSYWDADEQFF
TRBV7-2	many	TRBJ2-1	TRBD1	TGTGCCAGCAGTCCCGGGACAGTTGTCAATGAGCAGTTCTTC	CASSPGTVVNEQFF
TRBV10-3	.	TRBJ2-5	.	TGTGCCATCAGGGACGGGGAGACCCAGTACTTC	CAIRDGETQYF